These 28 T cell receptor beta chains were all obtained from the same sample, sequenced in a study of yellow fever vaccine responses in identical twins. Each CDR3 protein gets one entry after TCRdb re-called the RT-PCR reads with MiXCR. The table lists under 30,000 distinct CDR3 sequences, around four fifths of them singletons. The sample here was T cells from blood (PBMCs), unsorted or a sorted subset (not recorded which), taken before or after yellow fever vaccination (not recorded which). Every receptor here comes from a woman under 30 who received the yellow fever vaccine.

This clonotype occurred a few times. The DNA of the CDR3 is TGCGCCAGCAGCCAAGATCTACAGCCGGGAAAACTGTTTTTT. Its translation is CASSQDLQPGKLFF. The chain is built from TRBV4-1 and TRBJ1-4; D unresolved. The CDR3 length is 14 residues. The V gene's germline CDR1 is MGHRA and CDR2 YSYEKL. V was pared by 0 bases and J by 10 bases, with 12 bases between.

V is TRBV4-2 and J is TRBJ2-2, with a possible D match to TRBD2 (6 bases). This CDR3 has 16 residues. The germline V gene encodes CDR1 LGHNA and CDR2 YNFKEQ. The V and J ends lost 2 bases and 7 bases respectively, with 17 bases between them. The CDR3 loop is CASSQSGLSSYGELFF. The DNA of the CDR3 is TGTGCCAGCAGCCAATCGGGACTTTCCTCATACGGGGAGCTGTTTTTT.

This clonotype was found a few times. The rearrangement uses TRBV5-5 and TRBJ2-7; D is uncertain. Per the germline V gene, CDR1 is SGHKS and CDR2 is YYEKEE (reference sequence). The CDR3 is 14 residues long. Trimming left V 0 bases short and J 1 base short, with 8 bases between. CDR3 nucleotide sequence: TGTGCCAGCAGCTTGGAAGCAGGATCCTACGAGCAGTACTTC. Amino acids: CASSLEAGSYEQYF.

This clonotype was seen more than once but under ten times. CDR3: CASSEGTDYNEQFF. CDR3 nucleotide sequence: TGTGCCAGCAGTGAGGGGACAGACTACAATGAGCAGTTCTTC. The V gene is TRBV2, the J gene TRBJ2-1, with 7 bases fitting TRBD1. The CDR3 consists of 14 residues. The junction had 2 bases not matched to a gene; V was cut back by 3 bases and J by 3 bases. Germline V CDR1 and CDR2: SNHLY, FYNNEI.

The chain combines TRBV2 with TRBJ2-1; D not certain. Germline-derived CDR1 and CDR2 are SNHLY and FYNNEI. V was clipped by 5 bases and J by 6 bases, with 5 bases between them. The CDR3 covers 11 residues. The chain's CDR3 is CASSTLNEQFF. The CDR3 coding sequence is TGTGCCAGCAGTACCCTCAATGAGCAGTTCTTC.

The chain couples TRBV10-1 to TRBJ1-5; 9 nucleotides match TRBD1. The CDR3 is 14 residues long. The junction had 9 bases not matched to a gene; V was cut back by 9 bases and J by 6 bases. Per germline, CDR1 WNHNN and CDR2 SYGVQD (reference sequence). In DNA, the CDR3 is TGCGCCAGTCAAAGGGACAGGGAGGGTCAGCCCCAGCATTTT. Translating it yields CASQRDREGQPQHF.

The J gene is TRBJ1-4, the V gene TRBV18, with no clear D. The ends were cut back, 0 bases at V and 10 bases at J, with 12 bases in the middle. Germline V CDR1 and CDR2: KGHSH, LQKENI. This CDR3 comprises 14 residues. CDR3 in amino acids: CASSPPVAEPKLFF. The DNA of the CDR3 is TGTGCCAGCTCACCACCCGTTGCCGAGCCAAAACTGTTTTTT. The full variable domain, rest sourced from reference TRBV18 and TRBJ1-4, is NAGVMQNPRHLVRRRGQEARLRCSPMKGHSHVYWYRQLPEEGLKFMVYLQKENIIDESGMPKERFSAEFPKEGPSILRIQQVVRGDSAAYFCASSPPVAEPKLFFGSGTQLSVL.

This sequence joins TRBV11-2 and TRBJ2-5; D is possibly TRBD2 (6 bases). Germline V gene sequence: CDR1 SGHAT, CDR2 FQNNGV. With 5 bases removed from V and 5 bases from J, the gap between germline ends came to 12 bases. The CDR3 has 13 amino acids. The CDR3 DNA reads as TGTGCCAGCAGCCACGGGACTCTGGAGACCCAGTACTTC. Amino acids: CASSHGTLETQYF.

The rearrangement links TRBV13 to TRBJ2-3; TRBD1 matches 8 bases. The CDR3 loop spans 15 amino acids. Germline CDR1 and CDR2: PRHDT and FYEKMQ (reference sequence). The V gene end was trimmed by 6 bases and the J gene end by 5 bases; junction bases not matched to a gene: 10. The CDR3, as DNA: TGTGCCAGCAGAGCCAACCCTACAGGGGGAGATACGCAGTATTTT. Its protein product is CASRANPTGGDTQYF. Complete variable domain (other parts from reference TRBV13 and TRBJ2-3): AAGVIQSPRHLIKEKRETATLKCYPIPRHDTVYWYQQGPGQDPQFLISFYEKMQSDKGSIPDRFSAQQFSDYHSELNMSSLELGDSALYFCASRANPTGGDTQYFGPGTRLTVL.

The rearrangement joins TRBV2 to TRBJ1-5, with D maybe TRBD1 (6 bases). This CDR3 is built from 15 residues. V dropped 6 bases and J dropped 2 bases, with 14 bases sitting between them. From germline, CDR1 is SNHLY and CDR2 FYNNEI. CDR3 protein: CASRKQGDGNQPQHF. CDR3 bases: TGTGCCAGCAGGAAACAGGGAGATGGCAATCAGCCCCAGCATTTT.

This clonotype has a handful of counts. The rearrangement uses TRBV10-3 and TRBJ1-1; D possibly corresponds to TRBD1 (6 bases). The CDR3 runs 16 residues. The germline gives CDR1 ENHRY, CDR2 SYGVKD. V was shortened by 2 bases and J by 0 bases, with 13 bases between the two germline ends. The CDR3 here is CAISELGQGMNTEAFF. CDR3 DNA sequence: TGTGCCATCAGTGAGCTGGGTCAGGGGATGAACACTGAAGCTTTCTTT.

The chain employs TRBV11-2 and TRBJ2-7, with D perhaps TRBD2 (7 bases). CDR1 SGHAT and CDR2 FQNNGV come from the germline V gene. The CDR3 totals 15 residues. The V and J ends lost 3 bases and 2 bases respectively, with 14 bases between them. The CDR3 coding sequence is TGTGCCAGCAGCTTTGTAGGGGGGGACCCCTACGAGCAGTACTTC. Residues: CASSFVGGDPYEQYF.

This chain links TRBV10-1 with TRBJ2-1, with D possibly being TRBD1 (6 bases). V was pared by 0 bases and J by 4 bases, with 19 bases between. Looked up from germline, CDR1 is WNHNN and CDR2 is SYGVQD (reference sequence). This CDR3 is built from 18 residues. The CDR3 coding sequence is TGCGCCAGCAGTGAGTCGGCCCGCAGGGGTCTGGGATACAATGAGCAGTTCTTC. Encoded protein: CASSESARRGLGYNEQFF.

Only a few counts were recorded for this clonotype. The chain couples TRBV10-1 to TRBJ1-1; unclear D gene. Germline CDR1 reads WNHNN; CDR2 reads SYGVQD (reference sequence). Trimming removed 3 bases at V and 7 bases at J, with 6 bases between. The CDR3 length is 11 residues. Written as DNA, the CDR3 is TGCGCCAGCAGTGAAAATGGTGAAGCTTTCTTT. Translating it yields CASSENGEAFF.

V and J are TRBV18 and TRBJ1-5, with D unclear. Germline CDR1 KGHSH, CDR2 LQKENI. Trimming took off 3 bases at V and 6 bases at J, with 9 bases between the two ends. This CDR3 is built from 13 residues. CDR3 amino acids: CASSPLPLQPQHF. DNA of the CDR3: TGTGCCAGCTCACCCCTCCCGCTTCAGCCCCAGCATTTT.

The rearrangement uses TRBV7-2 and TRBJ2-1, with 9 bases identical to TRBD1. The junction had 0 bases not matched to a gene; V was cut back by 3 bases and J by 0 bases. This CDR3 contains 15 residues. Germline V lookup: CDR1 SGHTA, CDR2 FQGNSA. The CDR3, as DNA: TGTGCCAGCAGCTTGACAGGGGGCTCCTACAATGAGCAGTTCTTC. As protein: CASSLTGGSYNEQFF.

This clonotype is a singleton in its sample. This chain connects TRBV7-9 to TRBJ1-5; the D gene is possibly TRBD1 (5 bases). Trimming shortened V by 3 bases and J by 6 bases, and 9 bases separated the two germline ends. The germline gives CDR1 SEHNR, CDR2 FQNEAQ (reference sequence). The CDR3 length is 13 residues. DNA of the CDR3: TGTGCCAGCAGCTTGACAGAAACTCAGCCCCAGCATTTT. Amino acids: CASSLTETQPQHF.

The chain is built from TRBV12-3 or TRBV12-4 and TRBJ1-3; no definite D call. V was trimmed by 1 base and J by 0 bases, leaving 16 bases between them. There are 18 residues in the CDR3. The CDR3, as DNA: TGTGCCAGCAGTTTAGATCGGTGGGCGGGGAGCTCTGGAAACACCATATATTTT. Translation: CASSLDRWAGSSGNTIYF.

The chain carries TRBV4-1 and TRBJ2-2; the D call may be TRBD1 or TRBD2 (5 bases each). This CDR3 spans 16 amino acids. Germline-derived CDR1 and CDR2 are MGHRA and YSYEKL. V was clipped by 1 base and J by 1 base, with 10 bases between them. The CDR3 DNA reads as TGCGCCAGCAGCCAAGCACGTGGGGGGAACACCGGGGAGCTGTTTTTT. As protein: CASSQARGGNTGELFF.

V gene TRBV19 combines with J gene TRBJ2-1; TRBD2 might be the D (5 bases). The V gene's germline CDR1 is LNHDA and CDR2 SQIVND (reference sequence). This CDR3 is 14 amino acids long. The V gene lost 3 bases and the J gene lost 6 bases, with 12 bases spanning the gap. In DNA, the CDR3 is TGTGCCAGTAGTATGAGGGTTAGCTTCAATGAGCAGTTCTTC. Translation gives CASSMRVSFNEQFF.

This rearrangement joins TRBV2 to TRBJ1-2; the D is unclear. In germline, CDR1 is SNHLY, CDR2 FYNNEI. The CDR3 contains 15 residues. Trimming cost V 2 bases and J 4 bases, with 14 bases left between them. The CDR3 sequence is CASSEWAADIYGYTF. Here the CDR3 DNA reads TGTGCCAGCAGTGAATGGGCAGCGGATATCTATGGCTACACCTTC.

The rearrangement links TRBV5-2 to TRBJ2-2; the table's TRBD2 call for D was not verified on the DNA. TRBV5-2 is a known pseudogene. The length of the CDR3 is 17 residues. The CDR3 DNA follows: TGTGCCAGCAACCCAGGACTAGCGGGAGTCCACACCGGGGAGCTGTTTTTT. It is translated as CASNPGLAGVHTGELFF.

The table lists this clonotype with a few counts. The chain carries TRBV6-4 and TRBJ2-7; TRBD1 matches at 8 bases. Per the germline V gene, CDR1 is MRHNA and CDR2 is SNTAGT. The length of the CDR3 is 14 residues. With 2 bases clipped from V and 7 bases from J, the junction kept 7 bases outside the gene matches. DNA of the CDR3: TGTGCCAGCAGTGACACGGACAGGGTCTGGGAGCAGTACGTC. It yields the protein CASSDTDRVWEQYV.

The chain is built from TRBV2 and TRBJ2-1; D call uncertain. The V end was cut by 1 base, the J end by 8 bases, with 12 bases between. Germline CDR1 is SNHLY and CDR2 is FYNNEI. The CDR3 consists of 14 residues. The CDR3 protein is CASSEGMTGDEQFF. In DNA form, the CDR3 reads TGTGCCAGCAGTGAAGGTATGACTGGCGATGAGCAGTTCTTC.

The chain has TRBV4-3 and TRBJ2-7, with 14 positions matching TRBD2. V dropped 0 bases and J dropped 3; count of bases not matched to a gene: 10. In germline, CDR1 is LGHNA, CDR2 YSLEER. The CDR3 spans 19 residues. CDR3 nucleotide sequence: TGCGCCAGCAGCCAAGATCCTCTGTCGACTAGCGGGAGGGGCTACGAGCAGTACTTC. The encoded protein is CASSQDPLSTSGRGYEQYF.

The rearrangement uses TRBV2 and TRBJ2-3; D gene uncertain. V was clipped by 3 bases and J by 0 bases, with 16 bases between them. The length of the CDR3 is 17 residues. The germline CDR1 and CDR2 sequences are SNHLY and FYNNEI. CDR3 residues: CASSDWLYSSSTDTQYF. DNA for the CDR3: TGTGCCAGCAGTGACTGGCTTTACAGTTCTAGCACAGATACGCAGTATTTT.

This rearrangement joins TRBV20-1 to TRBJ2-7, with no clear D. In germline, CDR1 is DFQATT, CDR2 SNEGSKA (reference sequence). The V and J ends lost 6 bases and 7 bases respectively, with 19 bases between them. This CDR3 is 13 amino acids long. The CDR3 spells CSARPPGTGEQYF. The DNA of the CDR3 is TGCAGTGCCAGACCCCCCGGAACGGGTGAGCAGTACTTC.

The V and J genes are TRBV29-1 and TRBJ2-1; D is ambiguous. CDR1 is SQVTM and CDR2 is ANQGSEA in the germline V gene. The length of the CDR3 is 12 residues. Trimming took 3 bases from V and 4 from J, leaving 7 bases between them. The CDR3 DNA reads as TGCAGCGTTGACAAGGCATACAATGAGCAGTTCTTC. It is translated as CSVDKAYNEQFF.